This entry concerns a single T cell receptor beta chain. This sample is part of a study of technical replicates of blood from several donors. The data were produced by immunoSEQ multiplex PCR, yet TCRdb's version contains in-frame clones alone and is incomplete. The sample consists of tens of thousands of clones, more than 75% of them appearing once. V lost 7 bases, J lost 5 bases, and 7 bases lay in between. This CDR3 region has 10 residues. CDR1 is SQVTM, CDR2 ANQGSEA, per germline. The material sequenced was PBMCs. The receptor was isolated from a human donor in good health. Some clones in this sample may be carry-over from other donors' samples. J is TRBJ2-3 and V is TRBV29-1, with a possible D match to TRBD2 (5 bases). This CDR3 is CSAREDTQYF. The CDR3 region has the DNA TGCAGCGCCCGGGAAGATACGCAGTATTTT.